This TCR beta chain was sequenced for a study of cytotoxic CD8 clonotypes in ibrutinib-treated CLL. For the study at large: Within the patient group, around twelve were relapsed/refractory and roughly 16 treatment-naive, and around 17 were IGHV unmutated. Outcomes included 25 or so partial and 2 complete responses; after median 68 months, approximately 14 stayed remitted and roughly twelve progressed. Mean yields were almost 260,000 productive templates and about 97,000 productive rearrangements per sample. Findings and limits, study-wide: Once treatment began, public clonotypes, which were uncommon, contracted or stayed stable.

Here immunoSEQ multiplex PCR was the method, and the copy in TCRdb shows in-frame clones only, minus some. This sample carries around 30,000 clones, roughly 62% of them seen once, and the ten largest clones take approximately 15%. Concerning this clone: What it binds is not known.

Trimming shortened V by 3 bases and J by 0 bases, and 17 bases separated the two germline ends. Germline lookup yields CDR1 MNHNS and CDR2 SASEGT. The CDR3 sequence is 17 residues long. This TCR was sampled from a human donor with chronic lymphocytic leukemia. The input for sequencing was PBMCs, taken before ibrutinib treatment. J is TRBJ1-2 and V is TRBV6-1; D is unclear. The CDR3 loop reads CASSDTDFSLTNYGYTF. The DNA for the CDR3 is TGTGCCAGCAGTGACACGGACTTTTCGCTAACTAACTATGGCTACACCTTC.